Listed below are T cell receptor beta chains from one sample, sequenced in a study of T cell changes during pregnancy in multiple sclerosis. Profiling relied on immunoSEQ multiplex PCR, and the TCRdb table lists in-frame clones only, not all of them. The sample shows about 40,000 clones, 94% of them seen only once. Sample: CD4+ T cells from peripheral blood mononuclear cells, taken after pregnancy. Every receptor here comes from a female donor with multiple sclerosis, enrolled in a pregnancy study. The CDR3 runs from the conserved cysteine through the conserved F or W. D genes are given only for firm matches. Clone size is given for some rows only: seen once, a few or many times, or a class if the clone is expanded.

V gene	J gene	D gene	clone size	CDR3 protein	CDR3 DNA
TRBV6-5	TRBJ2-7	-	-	CASSYRWRDLLYF	TGTGCCAGCAGTTACAGGTGGCGGGACTTGTTGTACTTC
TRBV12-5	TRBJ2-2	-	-	CASGSTPPSVFF	TGTGCTAGTGGTTCCACCCCCCCGTCAGTGTTTTTT
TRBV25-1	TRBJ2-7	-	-	CASSHYEQYF	TGTGCCAGCAGTCACTACGAGCAGTACTTC
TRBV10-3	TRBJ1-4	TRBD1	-	CAISEAGGHEKLFF	TGTGCCATCAGTGAGGCAGGGGGTCATGAAAAACTGTTTTTT
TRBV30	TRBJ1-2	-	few	CAWSVSVSRVGYGYTF	TGTGCCTGGAGTGTATCTGTTTCCAGGGTGGGATATGGCTACACCTTC
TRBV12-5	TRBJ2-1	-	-	CASGLKQGSYNEQFF	TGTGCTAGTGGTTTGAAACAGGGATCCTACAATGAGCAGTTCTTC
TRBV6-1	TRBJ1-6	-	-	CASSEDRYSPLHF	TGTGCCAGCAGTGAAGACAGGTATTCACCCCTCCACTTT
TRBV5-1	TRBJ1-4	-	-	CASSLSGQTGEKLFF	TGCGCCAGCAGCTTATCGGGACAAACAGGCGAAAAACTGTTTTTT
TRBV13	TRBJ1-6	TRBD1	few	CASSSGTGHNSPLHF	TGTGCCAGCAGCTCAGGGACAGGGCATAATTCACCCCTCCACTTT
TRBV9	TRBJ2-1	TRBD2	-	CASSRAGGSQEQFF	TGTGCCAGCAGCCGGGCGGGGGGAAGTCAGGAGCAGTTCTTC
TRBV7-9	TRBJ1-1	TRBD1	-	CASSGPGTGNTEAFF	TGTGCCAGCAGCGGACCCGGGACAGGGAACACTGAAGCTTTCTTT
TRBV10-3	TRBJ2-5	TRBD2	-	CAISGRLAGGEVGQETQYF	TGTGCCATCAGTGGTCGACTAGCGGGGGGCGAGGTGGGCCAAGAGACCCAGTACTTC
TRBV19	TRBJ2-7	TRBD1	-	CASSVDRGYEQYF	TGTGCCAGTAGTGTGGACAGGGGGTACGAGCAGTACTTC
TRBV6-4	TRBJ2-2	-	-	CASSTGVWSTGELFF	TGTGCCAGCAGCACGGGGGTCTGGAGCACCGGGGAGCTGTTTTTT
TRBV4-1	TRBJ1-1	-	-	CASSQEVTAQNTEAFF	TGCGCCAGCAGCCAAGAGGTGACAGCTCAGAACACTGAAGCTTTCTTT
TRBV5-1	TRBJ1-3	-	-	CASSPGQSGFSGNTIYF	TGCGCCAGCAGCCCCGGACAGTCGGGATTCTCTGGAAACACCATATATTTT
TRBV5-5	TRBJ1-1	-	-	CASSLDRFMNTEAFF	TGTGCCAGCAGCTTGGACCGGTTTATGAACACTGAAGCTTTCTTT
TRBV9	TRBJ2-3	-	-	CASSVAGAGDTQYF	TGTGCCAGCAGCGTCGCGGGGGCGGGGGATACGCAGTATTTT
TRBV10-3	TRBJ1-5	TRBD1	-	CAIQGAGNQPQHF	TGTGCCATCCAGGGGGCCGGCAATCAGCCCCAGCATTTT
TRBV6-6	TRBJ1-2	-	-	CASNTGSYGYTF	TGTGCCAGCAACACGGGTAGCTATGGCTACACCTTC
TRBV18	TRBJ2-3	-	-	CASSPLGPGGTDTQYF	TGTGCCAGCTCACCGCTCGGACCAGGGGGCACAGATACGCAGTATTTT
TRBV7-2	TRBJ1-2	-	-	CASRSGGVLYGYTF	TGTGCCAGCAGATCGGGGGGTGTCCTCTATGGCTACACCTTC
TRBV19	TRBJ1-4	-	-	CASSLTVAVTNEKLFF	TGTGCCAGTAGTTTAACCGTGGCTGTGACTAATGAAAAACTGTTTTTT
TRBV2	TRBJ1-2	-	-	CASSRQVAGTYGYTF	TGTGCCAGCAGTAGACAAGTCGCGGGGACCTATGGCTACACCTTC
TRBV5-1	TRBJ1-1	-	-	CASSLDGRANTEAFF	TGCGCCAGCAGCTTGGACGGCAGGGCGAACACTGAAGCTTTCTTT
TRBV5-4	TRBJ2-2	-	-	CASSLSVTGELFF	TGTGCCAGCAGCTTATCAGTCACCGGGGAGCTGTTTTTT
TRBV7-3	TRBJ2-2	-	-	CASSRDNIRGGELFF	TGTGCCAGCAGCCGAGACAATATCAGGGGTGGGGAGCTGTTTTTT
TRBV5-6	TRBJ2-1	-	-	CASSLAGLLYNEQFF	TGTGCCAGCAGCTTGGCGGGACTCCTATACAATGAGCAGTTCTTC
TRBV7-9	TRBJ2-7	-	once	CASSPPSGSHEQYF	TGTGCCAGCAGCCCCCCATCGGGATCCCATGAGCAGTACTTC
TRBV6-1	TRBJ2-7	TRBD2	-	CASSAGTSGGAQPYEQYF	TGTGCCAGCAGTGCGGGGACTAGCGGGGGAGCCCAGCCCTACGAGCAGTACTTC
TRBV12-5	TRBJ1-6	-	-	CASGLVSTSSTNSPLHF	TGTGCTAGTGGTTTGGTATCGACAAGCAGTACCAATTCACCCCTCCACTTT
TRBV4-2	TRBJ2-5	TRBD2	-	CASSQVLAGRQETQYF	TGTGCCAGCAGCCAAGTACTAGCGGGGCGTCAAGAGACCCAGTACTTC
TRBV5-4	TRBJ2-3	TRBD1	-	CASSLEDRATDTQYF	TGTGCCAGCAGCTTGGAGGACAGGGCCACAGATACGCAGTATTTT
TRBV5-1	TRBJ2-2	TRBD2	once	CASSLTSGGANTGELFF	TGCGCCAGCAGCTTGACTAGCGGGGGCGCGAACACCGGGGAGCTGTTTTTT
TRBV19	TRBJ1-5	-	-	CASSTLRQIFGQPQHF	TGTGCCAGTAGTACTCTACGACAGATATTTGGGCAGCCCCAGCATTTT
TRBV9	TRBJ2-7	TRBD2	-	CASSVDGRGDEQYF	TGTGCCAGCAGCGTAGACGGGCGGGGGGACGAGCAGTACTTC
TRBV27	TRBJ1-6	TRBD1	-	CASTPGTVYNSPLHF	TGTGCCAGCACCCCCGGGACAGTTTATAATTCACCCCTCCACTTT
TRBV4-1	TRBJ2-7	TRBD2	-	CASSQPLPPLAGVAYEQYF	TGCGCCAGCAGCCAACCACTTCCCCCACTAGCGGGGGTAGCCTACGAGCAGTACTTC
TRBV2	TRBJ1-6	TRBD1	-	CASSETGDYNSPLHF	TGTGCCAGCAGTGAGACAGGGGACTATAATTCACCCCTCCACTTT
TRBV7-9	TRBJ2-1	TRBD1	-	CASSLTGGYDEQFF	TGTGCCAGCAGCTTAACAGGGGGATACGATGAGCAGTTCTTC
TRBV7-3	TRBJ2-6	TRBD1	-	CASSRQGPRSGANVLTF	TGTGCCAGCAGCCGACAGGGGCCCCGCTCTGGGGCCAACGTCCTGACTTTC
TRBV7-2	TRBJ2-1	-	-	CASSPRSKRTYNEQFF	TGTGCCAGCAGCCCCCGTAGTAAGCGAACTTACAATGAGCAGTTCTTC
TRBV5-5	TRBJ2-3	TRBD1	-	CASSLATQGAADTQYF	TGTGCCAGCAGCCTAGCTACCCAGGGGGCCGCAGATACGCAGTATTTT
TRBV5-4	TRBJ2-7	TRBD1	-	CASSRTGTGNYEQYF	TGTGCCAGCAGCCGAACCGGGACAGGGAACTACGAGCAGTACTTC
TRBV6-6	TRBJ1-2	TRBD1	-	CASRGTTGVIDYGYTF	TGTGCCAGTCGGGGAACTACAGGGGTAATTGACTATGGCTACACCTTC
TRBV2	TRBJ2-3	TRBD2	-	CALGASGLDADTQYF	TGTGCCTTAGGGGCCTCGGGACTAGATGCAGATACGCAGTATTTT
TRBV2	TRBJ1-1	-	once	CASKGAVNTEAFF	TGTGCCAGCAAAGGGGCGGTGAACACTGAAGCTTTCTTT
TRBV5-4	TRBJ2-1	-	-	CASSPDGDNEQFF	TGTGCCAGCAGCCCCGACGGAGACAATGAGCAGTTCTTC
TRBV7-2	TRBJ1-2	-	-	CASSSRGTNYGYTF	TGTGCCAGCAGCTCCCGAGGTACGAACTATGGCTACACCTTC
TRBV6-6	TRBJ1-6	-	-	CASSFKGDSSPLHF	TGTGCCAGCAGTTTTAAGGGGGATAGTTCACCCCTCCACTTT
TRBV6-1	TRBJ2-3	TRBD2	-	CAGGVLAGTTDTQYF	TGTGCCGGGGGGGTCCTAGCGGGGACCACAGATACGCAGTATTTT
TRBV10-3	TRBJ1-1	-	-	CAISLQGGTEAFF	TGTGCCATCAGTTTACAGGGCGGCACTGAAGCTTTCTTT
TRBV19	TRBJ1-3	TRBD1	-	CASSDRGLFSGNTIYF	TGTGCCAGTAGTGACAGGGGGCTCTTCTCTGGAAACACCATATATTTT
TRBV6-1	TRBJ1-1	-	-	CASSEVTVNTEAFF	TGTGCCAGCAGTGAAGTAACAGTGAACACTGAAGCTTTCTTT